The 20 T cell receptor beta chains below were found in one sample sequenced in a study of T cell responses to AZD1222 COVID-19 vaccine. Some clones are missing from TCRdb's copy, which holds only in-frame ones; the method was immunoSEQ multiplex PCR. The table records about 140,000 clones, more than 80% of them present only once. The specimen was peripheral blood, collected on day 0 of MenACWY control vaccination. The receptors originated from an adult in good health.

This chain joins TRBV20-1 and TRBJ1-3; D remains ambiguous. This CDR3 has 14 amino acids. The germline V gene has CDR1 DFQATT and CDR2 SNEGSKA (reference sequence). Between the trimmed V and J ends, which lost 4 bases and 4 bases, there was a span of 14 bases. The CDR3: CSATDFGLGNTIYF. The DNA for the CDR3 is TGCAGTGCTACTGATTTCGGGCTAGGAAACACCATATATTTT.

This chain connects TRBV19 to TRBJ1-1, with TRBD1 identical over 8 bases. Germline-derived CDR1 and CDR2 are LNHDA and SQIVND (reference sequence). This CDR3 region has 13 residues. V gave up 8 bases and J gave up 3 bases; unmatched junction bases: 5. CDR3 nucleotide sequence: TGTGCCAGTTCGCCGACAGGGGACACTGAAGCTTTCTTT. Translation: CASSPTGDTEAFF.

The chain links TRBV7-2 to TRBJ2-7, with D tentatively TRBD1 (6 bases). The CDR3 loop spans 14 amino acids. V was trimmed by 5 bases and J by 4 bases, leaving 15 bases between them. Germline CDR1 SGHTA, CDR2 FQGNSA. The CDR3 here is CASSPELQGYEQYF. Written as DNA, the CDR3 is TGTGCCAGCAGCCCTGAACTACAGGGATACGAGCAGTACTTC. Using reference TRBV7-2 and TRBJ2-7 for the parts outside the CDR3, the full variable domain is GAGVSQSPSNKVTEKGKDVELRCDPISGHTALYWYRQSLGQGLEFLIYFQGNSAPDKSGLPSDRFSAERTGGSVSTLTIQRTQQEDSAVYLCASSPELQGYEQYFGPGTRLTVT.

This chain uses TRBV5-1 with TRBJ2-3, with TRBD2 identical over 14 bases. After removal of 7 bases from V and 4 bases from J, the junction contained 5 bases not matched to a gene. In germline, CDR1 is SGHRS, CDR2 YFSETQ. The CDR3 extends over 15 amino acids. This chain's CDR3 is CASAGLAGGADTQYF. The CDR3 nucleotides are TGCGCCAGCGCTGGACTAGCGGGAGGTGCAGATACGCAGTATTTT.

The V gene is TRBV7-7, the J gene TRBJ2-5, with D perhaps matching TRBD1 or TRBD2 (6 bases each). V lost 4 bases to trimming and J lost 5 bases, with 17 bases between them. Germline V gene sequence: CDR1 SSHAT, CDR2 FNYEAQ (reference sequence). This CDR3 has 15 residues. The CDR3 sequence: CASSSRGGGGETQYF. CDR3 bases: TGTGCCAGCAGCTCCAGAGGGGGAGGTGGCGAGACCCAGTACTTC.

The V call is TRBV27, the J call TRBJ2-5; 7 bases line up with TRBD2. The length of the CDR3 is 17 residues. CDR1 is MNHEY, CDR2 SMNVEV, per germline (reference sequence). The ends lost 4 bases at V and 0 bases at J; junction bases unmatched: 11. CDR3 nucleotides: TGTGCCAGCAGTTCCATATTTGTCGGGGGGAACCAAGAGACCCAGTACTTC. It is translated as CASSSIFVGGNQETQYF.

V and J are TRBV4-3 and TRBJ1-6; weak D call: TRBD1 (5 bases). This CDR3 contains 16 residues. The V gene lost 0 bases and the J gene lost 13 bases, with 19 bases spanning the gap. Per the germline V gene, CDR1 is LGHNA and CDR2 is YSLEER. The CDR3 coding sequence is TGCGCCAGCAGCCAAGATAGGGGCCCTCCTCTTTCCCCCCTCCACTTT. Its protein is CASSQDRGPPLSPLHF.

As DNA, the CDR3 is TGTGCCAGCAGTTACCTGACCGGAGGGACTGAAGCTTTCTTT. Translated: CASSYLTGGTEAFF. V and J are TRBV27 and TRBJ1-1; unclear D gene. Germline values: CDR1 MNHEY, CDR2 SMNVEV (reference sequence). The CDR3 is made up of 14 amino acids. V gave up 4 bases and J gave up 5 bases, with 14 bases separating them.

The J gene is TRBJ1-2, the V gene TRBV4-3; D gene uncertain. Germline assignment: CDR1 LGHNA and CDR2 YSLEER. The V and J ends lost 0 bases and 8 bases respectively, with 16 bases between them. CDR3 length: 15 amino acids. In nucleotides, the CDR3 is TGCGCCAGCAGCCAAGAGAAAAGGCGAGGCGGGGGCTACACCTTC. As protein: CASSQEKRRGGGYTF.

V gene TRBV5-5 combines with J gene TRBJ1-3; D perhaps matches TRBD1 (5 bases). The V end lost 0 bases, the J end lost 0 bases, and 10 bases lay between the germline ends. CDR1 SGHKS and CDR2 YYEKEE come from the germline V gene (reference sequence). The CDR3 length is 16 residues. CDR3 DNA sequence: TGTGCCAGCAGCTTGGTCTTACAGGCCTCTGGAAACACCATATATTTT. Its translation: CASSLVLQASGNTIYF.

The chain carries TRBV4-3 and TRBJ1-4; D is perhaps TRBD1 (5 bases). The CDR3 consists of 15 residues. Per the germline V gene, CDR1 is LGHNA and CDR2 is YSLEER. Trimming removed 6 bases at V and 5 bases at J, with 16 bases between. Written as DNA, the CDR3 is TGCGCCAGCAGAGTAGGTTGGGGGATGAATGAAAAACTGTTTTTT. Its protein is CASRVGWGMNEKLFF.

The CDR3 region is CASSSPPRTSGSSYNEQFF. The CDR3 nucleotides read TGTGCCAGCAGCTCCCCGCCCCGGACTAGCGGGAGCTCCTACAATGAGCAGTTCTTC. The genes are TRBV11-2 and TRBJ2-1, with 13 bases matching TRBD2. The CDR3 has 19 residues. Germline-derived CDR1 and CDR2 are SGHAT and FQNNGV. The ends lost 4 bases at V and 0 bases at J; junction bases unmatched: 9.

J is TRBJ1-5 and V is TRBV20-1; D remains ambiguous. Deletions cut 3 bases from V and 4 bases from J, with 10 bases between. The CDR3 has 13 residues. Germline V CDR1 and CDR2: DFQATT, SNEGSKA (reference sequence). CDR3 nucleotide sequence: TGCAGTGCTAGTGCGGACGTAAATCAGCCCCAGCATTTT. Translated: CSASADVNQPQHF.

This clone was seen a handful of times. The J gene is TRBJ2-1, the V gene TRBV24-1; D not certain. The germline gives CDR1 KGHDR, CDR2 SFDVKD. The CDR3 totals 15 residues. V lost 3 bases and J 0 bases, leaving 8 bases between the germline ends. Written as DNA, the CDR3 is TGTGCCACCAGTGATCCCCGAGGCTCCTACAATGAGCAGTTCTTC. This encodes CATSDPRGSYNEQFF.

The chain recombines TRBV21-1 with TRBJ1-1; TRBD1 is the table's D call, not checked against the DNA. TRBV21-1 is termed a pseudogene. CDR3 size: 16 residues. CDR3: CAIPDRAYRVGTEAFF. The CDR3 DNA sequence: TGTGCCATACCGGACAGGGCATATAGAGTTGGGACTGAAGCTTTCTTT.

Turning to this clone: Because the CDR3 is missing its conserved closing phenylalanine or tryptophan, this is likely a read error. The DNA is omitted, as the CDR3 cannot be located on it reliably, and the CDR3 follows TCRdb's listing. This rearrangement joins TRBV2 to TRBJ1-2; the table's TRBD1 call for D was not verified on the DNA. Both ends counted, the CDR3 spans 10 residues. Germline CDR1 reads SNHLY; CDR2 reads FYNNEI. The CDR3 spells CASSVVQAIC.

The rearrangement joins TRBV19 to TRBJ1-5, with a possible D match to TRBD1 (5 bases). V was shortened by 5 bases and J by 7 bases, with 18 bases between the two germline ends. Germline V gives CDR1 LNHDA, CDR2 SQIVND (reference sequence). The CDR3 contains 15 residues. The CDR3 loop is CASSRVEAGGQPQHF. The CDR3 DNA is TGTGCCAGTAGTCGAGTTGAGGCGGGGGGACAGCCCCAGCATTTT.

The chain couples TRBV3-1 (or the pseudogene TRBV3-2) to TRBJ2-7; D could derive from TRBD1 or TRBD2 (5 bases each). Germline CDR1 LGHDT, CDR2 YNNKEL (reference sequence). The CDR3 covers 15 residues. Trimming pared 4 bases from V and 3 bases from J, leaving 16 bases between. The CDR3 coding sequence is TGTGCCAGCAGCCGCGACCGGGACGCCTTCTACGAGCAGTACTTC. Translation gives CASSRDRDAFYEQYF.

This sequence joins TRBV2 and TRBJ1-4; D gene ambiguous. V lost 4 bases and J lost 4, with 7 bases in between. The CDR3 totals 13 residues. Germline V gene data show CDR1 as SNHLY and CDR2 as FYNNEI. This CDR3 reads CASSADINEKLFF. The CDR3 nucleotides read TGTGCCAGCAGTGCTGATATTAATGAAAAACTGTTTTTT.

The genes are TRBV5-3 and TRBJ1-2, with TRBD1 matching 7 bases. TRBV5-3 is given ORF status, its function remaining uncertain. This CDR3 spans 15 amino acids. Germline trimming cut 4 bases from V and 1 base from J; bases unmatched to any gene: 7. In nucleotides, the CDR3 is TGTGCCAGAAGCGTCGACAGGGATGATAACTATGGCTACACCTTC. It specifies CARSVDRDDNYGYTF.